This TCR beta chain was recovered during a study of T-cell memory formation after mild COVID-19. Study results and caveats: There was no confirmation that second-wave clones peaking on day 37 were SARS-CoV-2 specific. Some SARS-CoV-2-responding clones were already detected in memory before infection.

Points on this clonotype: Its antigen remains unidentified.

TCRdb analysed the 5' RACE reads with MiXCR anew, one entry per CDR3 protein. The data show some 120,000 distinct CDR3 sequences, with about 15% seen just once and around 14% held by the top ten. Trimming removed 1 base from V and 4 bases from J; junction bases left unmatched: 10. This CDR3 is built from 17 residues. The germline gives CDR1 LGHNA, CDR2 YNFKEQ. The source material was PBMCs or a T cell subset sorted from them (not recorded which). The chain uses TRBV4-2 and TRBJ1-2; 9 nucleotides line up with TRBD1. The TCR sequence derives from an adult woman who had mild COVID-19 (a few samples of this study predate the infection). Cell type and time point are not known. The CDR3 protein is CASSQGPQTGGPYGYTF. CDR3 nucleotides: TGTGCCAGCAGCCAAGGCCCCCAGACAGGGGGTCCCTATGGCTACACCTTC.